These T cell receptor beta chains were read from a single sample in a study of radiotherapy plus CTLA-4 blockade in lung cancer. The assay was immunoSEQ multiplex PCR, and TCRdb's table has in-frame clones only and misses some. The data contain around 70,000 clones, under 85% of them singletons. The sample was peripheral blood, taken from a patient treated with radiotherapy plus ipilimumab. The receptors here all came from a human donor with non-small cell lung cancer who had a partial response to radiotherapy plus ipilimumab. The CDR3 runs from the conserved cysteine through the conserved F or W. The D gene is left open where the match is weak. Rows give clone size only sometimes, using once, few, many, or a class for an expanded clone.

J gene: TRBJ1-1
clone size: NA
D gene: NA
V gene: TRBV5-1
CDR3 DNA: TGCGCCAGCAGCTTTTCACCCGTGGGCCAATTGAACACTGAAGCTTTCTTT
CDR3 protein: CASSFSPVGQLNTEAFF

J gene: TRBJ1-3
clone size: NA
D gene: TRBD1
V gene: TRBV7-9
CDR3 DNA: TGTGCCAGCAGCCCAACAGGGGCCGATGGAAACACCATATATTTT
CDR3 protein: CASSPTGADGNTIYF

J gene: TRBJ2-2
clone size: once
D gene: TRBD2
V gene: TRBV2
CDR3 DNA: TGTGCCAGCCGCGGGGACGGGAGGGCCGCCGGGGAGCTGTTTTTT
CDR3 protein: CASRGDGRAAGELFF

J gene: TRBJ1-1
clone size: NA
D gene: TRBD1
V gene: TRBV4-1
CDR3 DNA: TGCGCCAGCAGCACGGACAGGACTGAAGCTTTCTTT
CDR3 protein: CASSTDRTEAFF

J gene: TRBJ2-1
clone size: NA
D gene: NA
V gene: TRBV21-1
CDR3 DNA: TGTGCCAGCAGCAAGGGGACTAGCGGCTTCTCCTACAATGAGCAGTTCTTC
CDR3 protein: CASSKGTSGFSYNEQFF

J gene: TRBJ2-1
clone size: NA
D gene: TRBD2
V gene: TRBV13
CDR3 DNA: TGTGCCAGCAGCTTACGGACTAGCGGGCGGAATTACAATGAGCAGTTCTTC
CDR3 protein: CASSLRTSGRNYNEQFF

J gene: TRBJ2-5
clone size: NA
D gene: NA
V gene: TRBV28
CDR3 DNA: TGTGCCAGCAGTTTAAGCGCCATTGGAGAAGAGACCCAGTACTTC
CDR3 protein: CASSLSAIGEETQYF

J gene: TRBJ2-1
clone size: once
D gene: NA
V gene: TRBV7-3
CDR3 DNA: TGTGCCAGCAGCCAGGGGGCTAGCGGGATCCATGAGCAGTTCTTC
CDR3 protein: CASSQGASGIHEQFF

J gene: TRBJ2-7
clone size: NA
D gene: TRBD2
V gene: TRBV7-3
CDR3 DNA: TGTGCCAGCAGCTCCGGACTAGCGGGAGCCTACGAGCAGTACTTC
CDR3 protein: CASSSGLAGAYEQYF

J gene: TRBJ2-3
clone size: NA
D gene: TRBD2
V gene: TRBV4-1
CDR3 DNA: TGCGCCAGCAGCCAAGATATTTCACTAGCGCCCACAGATACGCAGTATTTT
CDR3 protein: CASSQDISLAPTDTQYF

J gene: TRBJ1-4
clone size: NA
D gene: TRBD1
V gene: TRBV7-2
CDR3 DNA: TGTGCCAGCAGCTTTGGACAGGGTGAAAAACTGTTTTTT
CDR3 protein: CASSFGQGEKLFF

J gene: TRBJ2-1
clone size: NA
D gene: TRBD2
V gene: TRBV2
CDR3 DNA: TGTGCCAGCAGTGAAGTAATAGCGGGAGGAAGCGAGCAGTTCTTC
CDR3 protein: CASSEVIAGGSEQFF

J gene: TRBJ1-2
clone size: NA
D gene: NA
V gene: TRBV2
CDR3 DNA: TGTGCCAGCAGTGAGTCAAACCAGCAGGGTGGCTACACCTTC
CDR3 protein: CASSESNQQGGYTF

J gene: TRBJ2-7
clone size: NA
D gene: TRBD2
V gene: TRBV7-2
CDR3 DNA: TGTGCCAGCAGCTTAGGACTAGCGGGAACCTACGAGCAGTACTTC
CDR3 protein: CASSLGLAGTYEQYF

J gene: TRBJ2-5
clone size: once
D gene: NA
V gene: TRBV2
CDR3 DNA: TGTGCCAGCAGTTTCGACAGAGAAGAGACCCAGTACTTC
CDR3 protein: CASSFDREETQYF

J gene: TRBJ2-2
clone size: NA
D gene: NA
V gene: TRBV6-5
CDR3 DNA: TGTGCCAGCAGTTACTGGGCAGGGGCGGGCACCGGGGAGCTGTTTTTT
CDR3 protein: CASSYWAGAGTGELFF

J gene: TRBJ1-2
clone size: NA
D gene: NA
V gene: TRBV28
CDR3 DNA: TGTGCCAGCAGCGTAGGGGGGGAAGGCTACACCTTC
CDR3 protein: CASSVGGEGYTF

J gene: TRBJ2-1
clone size: few
D gene: NA
V gene: TRBV7-2
CDR3 DNA: TGTGCCAGCAGCTTAGTAGGGGTTGAGCAGTTCTTC
CDR3 protein: CASSLVGVEQFF

J gene: TRBJ2-5
clone size: NA
D gene: NA
V gene: TRBV10-3
CDR3 DNA: TGTGCCATCAGTGTGGGACATAAACAAGAGACCCAGTACTTC
CDR3 protein: CAISVGHKQETQYF

J gene: TRBJ2-1
clone size: few
D gene: NA
V gene: TRBV7-3
CDR3 DNA: TGTGCCAGCAGCCCGGCGGTCAATGAGCAGTTCTTC
CDR3 protein: CASSPAVNEQFF

J gene: TRBJ2-6
clone size: NA
D gene: NA
V gene: TRBV5-1
CDR3 DNA: TGCGCCAGCAGCTCGACGAGTGGGGCCGGGGCCAACGTCCTGACTTTC
CDR3 protein: CASSSTSGAGANVLTF

J gene: TRBJ2-3
clone size: NA
D gene: NA
V gene: TRBV18
CDR3 DNA: TGTGCCAGCTCACCACCAGTTAGCAGCCCAGATACGCAGTATTTT
CDR3 protein: CASSPPVSSPDTQYF

J gene: TRBJ2-7
clone size: NA
D gene: TRBD1
V gene: TRBV27
CDR3 DNA: TGTGCCAGCAGGCCAGGACAGGGTTTTCACGAGCAGTACTTC
CDR3 protein: CASRPGQGFHEQYF

J gene: TRBJ1-1
clone size: NA
D gene: TRBD1
V gene: TRBV27
CDR3 DNA: TGTGCCAGCAGCCTGACAGGGGGTGGGTTGACTGAAGCTTTCTTT
CDR3 protein: CASSLTGGGLTEAFF

J gene: TRBJ2-2
clone size: NA
D gene: TRBD2
V gene: TRBV4-1
CDR3 DNA: TGCGCCAGCAGCCAGGGACTAGCGGGGAGTCCCACGTCCGGGGAGCTGTTTTTT
CDR3 protein: CASSQGLAGSPTSGELFF

J gene: TRBJ1-2
clone size: NA
D gene: NA
V gene: TRBV5-1
CDR3 DNA: TGCGCCAGCAGCTCGGGGGGCGCCTATGGCTACACCTTC
CDR3 protein: CASSSGGAYGYTF

J gene: TRBJ2-3
clone size: NA
D gene: TRBD2
V gene: TRBV5-1
CDR3 DNA: TGCGCCAGCAGCTTGGCGGCCAGCGGGGGACGCACAGATACGCAGTATTTT
CDR3 protein: CASSLAASGGRTDTQYF

J gene: TRBJ1-5
clone size: NA
D gene: NA
V gene: TRBV5-4
CDR3 DNA: TGTGCCAGTAGCTTGCTCAATCAGCCCCAGCATTTT
CDR3 protein: CASSLLNQPQHF

J gene: TRBJ1-1
clone size: once
D gene: NA
V gene: TRBV6-5
CDR3 DNA: TGTGCCAGCAGACAACAGGGTGGCGGCACTGAAGCTTTCTTT
CDR3 protein: CASRQQGGGTEAFF

J gene: TRBJ2-7
clone size: NA
D gene: TRBD2
V gene: TRBV6-1
CDR3 DNA: TGTGCCAGCAGTGACCCGGGACTAGCGGGAGAGGACGAGCAGTACTTC
CDR3 protein: CASSDPGLAGEDEQYF

J gene: TRBJ1-5
clone size: few
D gene: TRBD1
V gene: TRBV30
CDR3 DNA: TGTGCCTGTAACGAGAGGGGGCATCAGCCCCAGCATTTT
CDR3 protein: CACNERGHQPQHF

J gene: TRBJ2-1
clone size: NA
D gene: TRBD2
V gene: TRBV27
CDR3 DNA: TGTGCCAGCAGTTTGCTGTTGGGCGGGGGGGCCTACAATGAGCAGTTCTTC
CDR3 protein: CASSLLLGGGAYNEQFF

J gene: TRBJ1-1
clone size: NA
D gene: NA
V gene: TRBV5-1
CDR3 DNA: TGCGCCAGCAGCTTTTCCTCAGGGAGGGGTTCAAACACTGAAGCTTTCTTT
CDR3 protein: CASSFSSGRGSNTEAFF

J gene: TRBJ1-2
clone size: NA
D gene: TRBD1
V gene: TRBV28
CDR3 DNA: TGTGCCAGCAGGACTGAGGACAGGGGCTATGGCTACACCTTC
CDR3 protein: CASRTEDRGYGYTF

J gene: TRBJ2-5
clone size: once
D gene: NA
V gene: TRBV5-1
CDR3 DNA: TGCGCCAGCAGCAACAGGAACCAAGAGACCCAGTACTTC
CDR3 protein: CASSNRNQETQYF

J gene: TRBJ2-1
clone size: once
D gene: NA
V gene: TRBV27
CDR3 DNA: TGTGCCAGCAGTTTATCGGACAGTTCGAGGGGGGAGCAGTTCTTC
CDR3 protein: CASSLSDSSRGEQFF

J gene: TRBJ2-6
clone size: NA
D gene: NA
V gene: TRBV14
CDR3 DNA: TGTGCCAGCAGCGGCACTAGCTCTGGGGCCAACGTCCTGACTTTC
CDR3 protein: CASSGTSSGANVLTF

J gene: TRBJ2-5
clone size: NA
D gene: NA
V gene: TRBV29-1
CDR3 DNA: TGCAGCGTCTCGCTCCCGGGACTCAGCCAAGAGACCCAGTACTTC
CDR3 protein: CSVSLPGLSQETQYF

J gene: TRBJ2-1
clone size: NA
D gene: TRBD2
V gene: TRBV18
CDR3 DNA: TGTGCCAGCTCGCCTACTAGCGGGAGTACCAATGAGCAGTTCTTC
CDR3 protein: CASSPTSGSTNEQFF

J gene: TRBJ2-1
clone size: NA
D gene: NA
V gene: TRBV30
CDR3 DNA: TGTGCCTGGAGTGGAGGGTCGCATGAGCAGTTCTTC
CDR3 protein: CAWSGGSHEQFF

J gene: TRBJ1-1
clone size: once
D gene: NA
V gene: TRBV7-2
CDR3 DNA: TGTGCCAGCAGCTTACGGTGGAACACTGAAGCTTTCTTT
CDR3 protein: CASSLRWNTEAFF

J gene: TRBJ2-7
clone size: NA
D gene: TRBD2
V gene: TRBV7-9
CDR3 DNA: TGTGCCAGCAGCTCGGGACTAGCGGGAGACAACGAGCAGTACTTC
CDR3 protein: CASSSGLAGDNEQYF

J gene: TRBJ2-1
clone size: NA
D gene: TRBD2
V gene: TRBV28
CDR3 DNA: TGTGCCAGCAGCCTGCCGGGTAGCGGGAGGAATGAGCAGTTCTTC
CDR3 protein: CASSLPGSGRNEQFF

J gene: TRBJ2-1
clone size: NA
D gene: NA
V gene: TRBV9
CDR3 DNA: TGTGCCAGCAGCGTAGCCCAGGGATACAATGAGCAGTTCTTC
CDR3 protein: CASSVAQGYNEQFF

J gene: TRBJ1-1
clone size: NA
D gene: NA
V gene: TRBV10-3
CDR3 DNA: TGTGCCACGAGGTTGGAGGGGAACACTGAAGCTTTCTTT
CDR3 protein: CATRLEGNTEAFF

J gene: TRBJ2-7
clone size: NA
D gene: TRBD1
V gene: TRBV7-2
CDR3 DNA: TGTGCCAGCAGCTCCGGACAGGGTTCGCAGTACTTC
CDR3 protein: CASSSGQGSQYF

J gene: TRBJ2-1
clone size: once
D gene: TRBD2
V gene: TRBV9
CDR3 DNA: TGTGCCAGCAGCGTAGCTGGGTCGGGAGGGCCGGGGTACAATGAGCAGTTCTTC
CDR3 protein: CASSVAGSGGPGYNEQFF

J gene: TRBJ2-7
clone size: NA
D gene: TRBD2
V gene: TRBV28
CDR3 DNA: TGTGCCAGCAGTTTGCCCGGGACTAGTAGCGGGGAGCAGTACTTC
CDR3 protein: CASSLPGTSSGEQYF

J gene: TRBJ2-5
clone size: NA
D gene: NA
V gene: TRBV5-6
CDR3 DNA: TGTGCCAGTAGCATATCAGCGGGGACCCAGTACTTC
CDR3 protein: CASSISAGTQYF

J gene: TRBJ2-6
clone size: NA
D gene: NA
V gene: TRBV18
CDR3 DNA: TGTGCCAGCTCACCAGGTCGGCTCCCGGGCGGGCGGGCCAACGTCCTGACTTTC
CDR3 protein: CASSPGRLPGGRANVLTF

J gene: TRBJ2-3
clone size: NA
D gene: NA
V gene: TRBV7-2
CDR3 DNA: TGTGCCAGCACGGGAATGGATACGCAGTATTTT
CDR3 protein: CASTGMDTQYF

J gene: TRBJ1-3
clone size: NA
D gene: TRBD1
V gene: TRBV6-1
CDR3 DNA: TGTGCCAGCAGTGAGGGACAGGGGAACACCATATATTTT
CDR3 protein: CASSEGQGNTIYF

J gene: TRBJ2-5
clone size: NA
D gene: TRBD2
V gene: TRBV7-9
CDR3 DNA: TGTGCCAGCAGCGGGGTCCTAGCGGCCGACCAAGAGACCCAGTACTTC
CDR3 protein: CASSGVLAADQETQYF

J gene: TRBJ2-1
clone size: NA
D gene: NA
V gene: TRBV5-4
CDR3 DNA: TGTGCCAGCAGCTTGGGGGGAGGCGATGAGCAGTTCTTC
CDR3 protein: CASSLGGGDEQFF

J gene: TRBJ2-2
clone size: NA
D gene: NA
V gene: TRBV5-1
CDR3 DNA: TGCGCCAGCAGCCTACAGACAGGCCCCACCGGGGAGCTGTTTTTT
CDR3 protein: CASSLQTGPTGELFF

J gene: TRBJ1-1
clone size: NA
D gene: NA
V gene: TRBV6-1
CDR3 DNA: TGTGCCAGCTTTGGGACACTAAACACTGAAGCTTTCTTT
CDR3 protein: CASFGTLNTEAFF

J gene: TRBJ1-1
clone size: NA
D gene: NA
V gene: TRBV5-1
CDR3 DNA: TGCGCCAGCAGCTCAAACGGAGGAGCTTTCTTT
CDR3 protein: CASSSNGGAFF